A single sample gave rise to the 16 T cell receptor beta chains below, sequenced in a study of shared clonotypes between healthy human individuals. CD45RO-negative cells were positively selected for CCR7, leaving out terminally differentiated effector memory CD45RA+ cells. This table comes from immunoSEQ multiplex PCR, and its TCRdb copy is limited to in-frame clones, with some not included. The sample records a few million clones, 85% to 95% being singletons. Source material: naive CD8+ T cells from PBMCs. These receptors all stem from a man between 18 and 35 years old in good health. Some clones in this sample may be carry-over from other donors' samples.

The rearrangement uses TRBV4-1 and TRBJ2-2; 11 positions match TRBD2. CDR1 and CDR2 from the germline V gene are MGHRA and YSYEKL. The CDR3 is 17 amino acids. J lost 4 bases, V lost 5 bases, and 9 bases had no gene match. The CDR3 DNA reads TGCGCCAGCAGCTTACTCCCTAGCGGGGGGTTCACCGGGGAGCTGTTTTTT. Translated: CASSLLPSGGFTGELFF.

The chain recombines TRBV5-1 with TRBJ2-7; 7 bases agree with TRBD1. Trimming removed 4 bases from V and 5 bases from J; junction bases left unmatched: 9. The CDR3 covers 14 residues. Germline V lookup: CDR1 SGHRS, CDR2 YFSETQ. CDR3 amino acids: CASSLTGSFHEQYF. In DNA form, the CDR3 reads TGCGCCAGCAGCCTGACAGGGTCTTTCCACGAGCAGTACTTC. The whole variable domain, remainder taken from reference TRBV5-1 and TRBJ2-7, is KAGVTQTPRYLIKTRGQQVTLSCSPISGHRSVSWYQQTPGQGLQFLFEYFSETQRNKGNFPGRFSGRQFSNSRSEMNVSTLELGDSALYLCASSLTGSFHEQYFGPGTRLTVT.

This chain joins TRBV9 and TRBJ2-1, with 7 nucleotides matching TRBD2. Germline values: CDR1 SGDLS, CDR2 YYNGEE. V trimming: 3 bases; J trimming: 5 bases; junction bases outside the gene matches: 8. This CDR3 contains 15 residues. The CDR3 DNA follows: TGTGCCAGCAGCGGAGCGGGAAGGGAGGACAATGAGCAGTTCTTC. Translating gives CASSGAGREDNEQFF. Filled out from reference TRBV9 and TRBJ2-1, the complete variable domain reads DSGVTQTPKHLITATGQRVTLRCSPRSGDLSVYWYQQSLDQGLQFLIQYYNGEERAKGNILERFSAQQFPDLHSELNLSSLELGDSALYFCASSGAGREDNEQFFGPGTRLTVL.

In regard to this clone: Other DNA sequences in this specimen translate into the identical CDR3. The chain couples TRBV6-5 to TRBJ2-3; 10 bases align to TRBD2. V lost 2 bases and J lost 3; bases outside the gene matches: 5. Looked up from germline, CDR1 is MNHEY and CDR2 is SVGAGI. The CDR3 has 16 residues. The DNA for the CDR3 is TGTGCCAGCAGTTACCTAGCGGGAGTGGGGACAGATACGCAGTATTTT. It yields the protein CASSYLAGVGTDTQYF.

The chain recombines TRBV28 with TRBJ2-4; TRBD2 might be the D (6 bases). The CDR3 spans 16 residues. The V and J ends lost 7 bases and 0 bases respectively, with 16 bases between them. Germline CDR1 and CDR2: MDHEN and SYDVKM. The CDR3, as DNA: TGTGCCAGCAATCGTGGAGGGGTAAGAGCCAAAAACATTCAGTACTTC. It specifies CASNRGGVRAKNIQYF.

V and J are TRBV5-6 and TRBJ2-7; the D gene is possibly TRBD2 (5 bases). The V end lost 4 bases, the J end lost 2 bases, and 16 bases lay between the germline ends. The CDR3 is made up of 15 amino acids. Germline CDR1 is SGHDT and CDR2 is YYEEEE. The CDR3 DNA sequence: TGTGCCAGCAGCACCTGGGAAGCGGCCACCTACGAGCAGTACTTC. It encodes CASSTWEAATYEQYF.

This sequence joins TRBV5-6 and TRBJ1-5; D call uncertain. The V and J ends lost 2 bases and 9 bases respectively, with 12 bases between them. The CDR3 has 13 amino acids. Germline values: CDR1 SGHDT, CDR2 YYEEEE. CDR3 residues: CASSFGEGGPQHF. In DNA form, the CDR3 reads TGTGCCAGCAGCTTCGGGGAGGGTGGGCCCCAGCATTTT.

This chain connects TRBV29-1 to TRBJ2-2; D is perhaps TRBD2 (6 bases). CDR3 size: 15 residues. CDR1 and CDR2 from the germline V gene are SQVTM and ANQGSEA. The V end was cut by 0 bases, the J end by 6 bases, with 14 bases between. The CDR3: CSVEDRGTWSGELFF. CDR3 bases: TGCAGCGTTGAAGATCGGGGGACGTGGTCCGGGGAGCTGTTTTTT.

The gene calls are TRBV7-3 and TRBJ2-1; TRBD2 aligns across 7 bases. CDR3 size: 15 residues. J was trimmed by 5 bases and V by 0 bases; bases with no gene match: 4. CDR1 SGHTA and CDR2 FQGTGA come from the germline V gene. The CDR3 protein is CASSLTASGHNEQFF. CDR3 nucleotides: TGTGCCAGCAGCTTAACCGCTAGCGGCCACAATGAGCAGTTCTTC.

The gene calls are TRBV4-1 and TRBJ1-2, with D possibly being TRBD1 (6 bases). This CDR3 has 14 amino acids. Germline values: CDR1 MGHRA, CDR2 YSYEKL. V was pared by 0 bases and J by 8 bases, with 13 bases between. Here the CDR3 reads CASSQEEGHLGYTF. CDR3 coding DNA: TGCGCCAGCAGCCAAGAGGAGGGACATTTAGGCTACACCTTC.

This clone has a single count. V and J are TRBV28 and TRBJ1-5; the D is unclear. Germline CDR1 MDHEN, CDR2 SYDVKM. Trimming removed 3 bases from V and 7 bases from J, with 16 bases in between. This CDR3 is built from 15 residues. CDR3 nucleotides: TGTGCCAGCAGTTTCCTCCGTGGGTCCGGGCAGCCCCAGCATTTT. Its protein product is CASSFLRGSGQPQHF.

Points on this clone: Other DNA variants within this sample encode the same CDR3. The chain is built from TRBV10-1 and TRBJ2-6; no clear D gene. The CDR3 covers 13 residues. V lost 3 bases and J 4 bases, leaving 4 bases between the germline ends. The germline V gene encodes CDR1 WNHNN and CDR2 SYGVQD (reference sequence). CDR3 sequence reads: CASSDPGANVLTF. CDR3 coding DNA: TGCGCCAGCAGTGACCCAGGGGCCAACGTCCTGACTTTC.

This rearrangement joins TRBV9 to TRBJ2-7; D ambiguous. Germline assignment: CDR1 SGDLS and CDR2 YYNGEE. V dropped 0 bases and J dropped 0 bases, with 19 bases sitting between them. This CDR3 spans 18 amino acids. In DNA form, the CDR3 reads TGTGCCAGCAGCGTAGCTTTAGGGATCCGCTCTTGCTCCTACGAGCAGTACTTC. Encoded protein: CASSVALGIRSCSYEQYF.

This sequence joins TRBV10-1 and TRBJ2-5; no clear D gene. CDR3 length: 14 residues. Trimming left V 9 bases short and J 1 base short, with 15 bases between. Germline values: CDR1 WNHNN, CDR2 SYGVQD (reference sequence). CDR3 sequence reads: CASVIASIQETQYF. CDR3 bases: TGCGCCAGTGTCATAGCCAGTATCCAAGAGACCCAGTACTTC.

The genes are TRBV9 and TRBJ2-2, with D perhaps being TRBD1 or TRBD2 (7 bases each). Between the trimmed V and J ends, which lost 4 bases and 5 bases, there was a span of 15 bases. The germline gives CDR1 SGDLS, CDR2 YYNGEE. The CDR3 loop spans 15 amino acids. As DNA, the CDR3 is TGTGCCAGCAGCCTGCACAGGGGAGGGACCGGGGAGCTGTTTTTT. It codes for CASSLHRGGTGELFF. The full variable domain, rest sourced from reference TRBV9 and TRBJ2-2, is DSGVTQTPKHLITATGQRVTLRCSPRSGDLSVYWYQQSLDQGLQFLIQYYNGEERAKGNILERFSAQQFPDLHSELNLSSLELGDSALYFCASSLHRGGTGELFFGEGSRLTVL.

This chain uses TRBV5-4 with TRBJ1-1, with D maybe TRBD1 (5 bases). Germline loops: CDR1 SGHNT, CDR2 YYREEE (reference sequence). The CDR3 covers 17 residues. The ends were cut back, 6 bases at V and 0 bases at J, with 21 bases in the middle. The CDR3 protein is CASNGGGAPDLNTEAFF. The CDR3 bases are TGTGCCAGCAACGGGGGTGGGGCGCCCGATTTGAACACTGAAGCTTTCTTT.